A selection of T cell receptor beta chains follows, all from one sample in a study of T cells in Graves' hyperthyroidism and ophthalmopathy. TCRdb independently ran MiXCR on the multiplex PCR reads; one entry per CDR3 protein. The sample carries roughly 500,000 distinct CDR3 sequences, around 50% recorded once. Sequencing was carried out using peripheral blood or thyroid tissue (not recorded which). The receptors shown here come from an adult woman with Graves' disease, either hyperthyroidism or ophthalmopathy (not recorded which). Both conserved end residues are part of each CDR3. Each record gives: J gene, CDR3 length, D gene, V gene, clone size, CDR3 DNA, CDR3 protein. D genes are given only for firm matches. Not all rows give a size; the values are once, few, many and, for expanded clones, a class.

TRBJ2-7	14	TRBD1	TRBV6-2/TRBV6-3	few	TGTGCCAGCAGTCCTAACAGGGGATCGGGCGAGCAGTACTTC	CASSPNRGSGEQYF
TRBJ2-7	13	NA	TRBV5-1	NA	TGCGCCAGCAGCTTGGCCAGATTTTACGAGCAGTACTTC	CASSLARFYEQYF
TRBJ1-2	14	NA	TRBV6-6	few	TGTGCCAGCAGTGAAGCGACGCCAGCCTATGGCTACACCTTC	CASSEATPAYGYTF
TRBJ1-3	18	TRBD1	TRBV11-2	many	TGTGCCAGCAGCTTAGTTGGTACCTCGACAGGGCCATGGAACACCATATATTTT	CASSLVGTSTGPWNTIYF
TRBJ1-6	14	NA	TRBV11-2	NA	TGTGCCAGCAGCGTAATTCCTTATAATTCACCCCTCCACTTT	CASSVIPYNSPLHF
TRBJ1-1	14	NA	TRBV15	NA	TGTGCCACCAGCAGAGGTCAATCCAACACTGAAGCTTTCTTT	CATSRGQSNTEAFF
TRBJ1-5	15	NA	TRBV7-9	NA	TGTGCCAGCAGCTTAGGTTTCGGGGGGCATCAGCCCCAGCATTTT	CASSLGFGGHQPQHF
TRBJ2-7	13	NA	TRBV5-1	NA	TGCGCCAGCAGCAGAGCCGAATTCTACGAGCAGTACTTC	CASSRAEFYEQYF
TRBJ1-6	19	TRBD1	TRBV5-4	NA	TGTGCCAGCGGCCGTCCCGACGAGCAAGGGACAGGAGCTGGTTCACCCCTCCACTTT	CASGRPDEQGTGAGSPLHF
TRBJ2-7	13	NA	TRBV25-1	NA	TGCGCCAGCAGCCAAGTCCTCGATAACGAGCAGTACTTC	CASSQVLDNEQYF
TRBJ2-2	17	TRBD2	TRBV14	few	TGTGCCAGCAGCCAACCACTAGCGGGAGGAGACACCGGGGAGCTGTTTTTT	CASSQPLAGGDTGELFF
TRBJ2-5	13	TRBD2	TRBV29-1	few	TGCAGCGTCCTCTTAGCGGGGGGGGGGACCCAGTACTTC	CSVLLAGGGTQYF
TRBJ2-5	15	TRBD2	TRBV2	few	TGTGCCAGCAGAACGACTAGCTCCCCTCAGGAGACCCAGTACTTC	CASRTTSSPQETQYF
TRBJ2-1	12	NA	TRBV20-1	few	TGCAGTGCTGATGGGCAGAGGTATGAGCAGTTCTTC	CSADGQRYEQFF
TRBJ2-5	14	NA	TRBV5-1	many	TGCGCCAGCAGCATACAGCAGTACCAAGAGACCCAGTACTTC	CASSIQQYQETQYF
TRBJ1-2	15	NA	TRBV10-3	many	TGTGCCATCAGTGAGTCGGTCTTGGCAGTCTATGGCTACACCTTC	CAISESVLAVYGYTF
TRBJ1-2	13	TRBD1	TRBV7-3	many	TGTGCCAGCAGCAGCCGACAGGGTGGAGGCTACACCTTC	CASSSRQGGGYTF
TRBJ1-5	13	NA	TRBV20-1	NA	TGCAGTGCTAGAGACATGAGCAATCAGCCCCAGCATTTT	CSARDMSNQPQHF
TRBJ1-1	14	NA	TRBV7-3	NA	TGTGCCAGCAGCTCAGCCCGGACTAACACTGAAGCTTTCTTT	CASSSARTNTEAFF
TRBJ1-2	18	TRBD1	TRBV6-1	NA	TGTGCCAGCAGTGAAGAACCGACAGGGGGCGAAGGGTTGGGTGGCTACACCTTC	CASSEEPTGGEGLGGYTF
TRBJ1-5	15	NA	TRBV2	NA	TGTGCCAGCAGTGTAGGGTATGAGGGCAATCAGCCCCAGCATTTT	CASSVGYEGNQPQHF